This TCR beta chain was retrieved from a study of T cells in Graves' hyperthyroidism and ophthalmopathy. Study details: It was at initial diagnosis, before any treatment, that peripheral blood was collected.

General study points: Ophthalmopathy was predicted by the model a median of roughly 6 months ahead of onset.

Fresh peripheral blood, under 11 ml, yielded the PBMCs. Note on this clonotype: The antigen remains undetermined.

TCR beta CDR3 regions were amplified from RNA. Primed by the HTBI set, a first-round RT-PCR was run on the TCR CDR3. TCRdb called the multiplex PCR reads again in MiXCR, with one record for every CDR3 protein. The sample contains around 690,000 distinct CDR3 sequences, roughly 17% of which appear only once. The sample comprised blood. The sequence was collected from a man in his fifties with Graves' hyperthyroidism.

The CDR3 sequence is CASSERWGGGYTF. The CDR3 nucleotides are TGTGCCAGCAGTGAACGTTGGGGTGGTGGCTACACCTTC. The chain is built from TRBV25-1 and TRBJ1-2, with D hard to call. The CDR3 length is 13 residues. Germline CDR1 and CDR2: MGHDK and SYGVNS. V shed 2 bases and J shed 7 bases, with 11 bases lying between them.